This T cell receptor (beta chain) was recovered during a study of blood T cell repertoires in COVID-19. Study summary: Sites across the United States, Italy and Spain contributed samples from acute and convalescent COVID-19. T cells, B-cell-depleted T cells, or PBMCs provided the cDNA or gDNA that served as material.

The CDR3 length is 14 residues. Trimming removed 5 bases from V and 0 bases from J, with 8 bases in between. Germline CDR1 is MNHEY and CDR2 is SVGEGT. In the source study's methods: Amplification of reference gene primers was used by the study to estimate nucleated cell counts. Profiled with immunoSEQ multiplex PCR; TCRdb holds only in-frame clones, not every one. That table supplies the V and J calls and clone size; D and trimming were determined from the DNA. The sample includes 140,000 to 150,000 clones, around nine tenths of them seen just once. The TCR comes from a human donor in a cohort sampled during active COVID-19. The sample was peripheral blood. The chain employs TRBV6-2 or TRBV6-3 and TRBJ1-3; the D gene is possibly TRBD1 (5 bases). CDR3 bases: TGTGCCAGCAGTGAGGACATCTCTGGAAACACCATATATTTT. Amino acid sequence: CASSEDISGNTIYF.